This T cell receptor beta chain emerged from a study of blood T cell repertoires in COVID-19 (TCRdb year 2020). In terms of the full investigation: Samples covering the acute and convalescent phases of COVID-19 were provided by collaborators in the United States, Italy and Spain. Samples came from the ongoing ImmuneRACE study (first 160 participants) plus 1,254 subjects from 6 global collaborators. Where HLA class I and class II types were available, the types were taken from metadata supplied by the sample provider, not from assay-based typing. The dataset comprised deeply sampled blood TCRbeta repertoires from subjects exposed to, actively infected with, or recovered from COVID-19. A de-identified subject ID, COVID-19 status, age in years and sex were almost always included in the sample metadata. The prospective study material was composed of cDNA or gDNA derived from T cells, B-cell-depleted T cells, or PBMCs. A freely available public database, intended as a resource for researchers studying the immune response to SARS-CoV-2, is where the repertoires were released.

TCRbeta CDR3 regions were amplified from genomic DNA using the immunoSEQ Assay, a bias-controlled multiplex PCR. Per the source publication's procedure: The number of nucleated cells in each sample was estimated from the amplification of reference gene primers within the assay. To quantify the absolute abundance of each unique TCRbeta CDR3 rearrangement, sequence reads were collapsed and filtered. For each sample, productive Simpson clonality was calculated by taking the square root of Simpson's diversity index across productive rearrangements. TCRdb took this table from immuneACCESS and kept in-frame rearrangements with V and J called. Such tables lack part of the clones; where checked against another copy, unresolved V genes explain under half of the gap, and the rest is unexplained. That table supplies the V and J calls and clone size; D and trimming were determined from the DNA. The sample contains just over 650,000 clones, about 87% of them found a single time. Approximately 0.25% of the sample comes from the top ten.

Reading the germline V gene gives CDR1 MNHEY and CDR2 SVGAGI. CDR3 length: 14 amino acids, cysteine to phenylalanine. The DNA shown is the 42-base CDR3, in frame from base 1. V and J are truncated by 2 bases and 1 base respectively, leaving an intervening sequence of 8 bases. Here is what the overall study found, with its caveats: The quantity of clinical and demographic metadata differed by source and by participant and was supplied without curation.

Note on this clone: Its specific antigen is unknown. No per-base quality is available; no much larger clone lies one base away.

Collaborating institutions collected whole blood in K2EDTA tubes following their own protocols. Collaborator samples were shipped for TCRbeta analysis as frozen whole blood, isolated PBMCs, or DNA extracted from either sample type. The chain is assembled from TRBV6-5 and TRBJ1-1, with TRBD1 as a weak D call on 6 bases. Specimen: peripheral blood. This TCR derives from a woman younger than 35 with acute or convalescent COVID-19. The CDR3 loop reads CASSYPGANTEAFF. The DNA sequence follows: TGTGCCAGCAGTTACCCAGGGGCGAACACTGAAGCTTTCTTT.